This T cell receptor beta chain was captured by sequencing in a study of early T cells in non-severe SARS-CoV-2 infection (dated by TCRdb to the early 2020s). General notes on the study: TCR sequencing used bulk RNA from unsorted whole blood, so alpha and beta chains could not be paired. What the study reported, not specific to this receptor: Matching against VDJdb was skewed toward anti-spike CD8 responses, likely underestimated virus-specific expansions, and missed private and CD4 specificities.

There are a few counts of this clonotype. Its antigen is not yet known. Per-base qualities were not stored, and no clone one base away is much larger. V has 5 bases trimmed and J has 5 bases trimmed; junction bases matching no gene number 6. From cysteine to phenylalanine, the CDR3 is 14 amino acids long. This entry keeps only the CDR3 DNA: 42 bases, framed from base 1. From a lookup of the germline V gene, CDR1 and CDR2 are WSHSY and SAAADI. Library preparation employed 5' RACE. Reads for this sample came from a NextSeq 500. Unique molecular identifiers were attached to individual cDNA molecules in the TCR library protocol so that sequencing error and PCR bias could be corrected. Both TCR alpha and beta chains were sequenced, and tight co-correlation was observed between alpha and beta sequence abundances in each sample. The paper's processing steps were these. Decombinator V4 was used to annotate the V gene, J gene and CDR3 of the TCR sequences. TCRs were defined as expanded if a significant change between any two time points was detected under a Poisson model with p below 0.0001. TCR abundances were normalised to the total number of TCRs sequenced per sample and expressed as counts per million. MAIT TCRs were defined by TRAV1-2 paired with TRAJ12, TRAJ20 or TRAJ33, and iNKT TCRs by TRAV10 paired with TRAJ18. VDJdb, accessed 1 November 2021, was searched for CMV, EBV and SARS-CoV-2 annotated TCRs, with TCRs annotated for multiple antigens excluded. TCRdb cleaned the public reads at Q25 with fastp, built clones with MiXCR and kept in-frame beta chains. CDR3 protein duplicates are merged, each entry listing the most common genes and DNA. The V and J calls reflect TCRdb's pipeline rather than the authors' work. For this sample the table gives roughly 58,000 distinct CDR3 sequences, of which 6.2% were detected only once. Jointly, the top ten make up 3.9% of the sample.

The study was a case-control design nested within a healthcare worker cohort in London, UK, with weekly nasopharyngeal swab PCR tests and blood sampling. Healthcare workers were recruited between 23 and 31 March 2020, during the week of the UK lockdown, and were followed weekly for up to roughly 16 weeks. This chain is built from TRBV10-2 and TRBJ2-4; TRBD1 lines up with 7 middle nucleotides. Sequencing was carried out using whole blood. The TCR originated in an adult who was a healthcare worker with PCR-confirmed SARS-CoV-2 infection or an uninfected control (not recorded which). The nucleotide sequence reads TGCGCCAGCAGTCATTGGGACAGACAAAACATTCAGTACTTC. This gives the protein CASSHWDRQNIQYF.